Below are 4 T cell receptor beta chains sequenced from a single sample in a study of early T cells in non-severe SARS-CoV-2 infection. MiXCR, run by TCRdb on the 5' RACE reads, gives a single entry per CDR3 protein. Here the sample spans approximately 65,000 distinct CDR3 sequences, 9.5% to 15% being singletons. Specimen: whole blood. These receptors were collected from an adult who was a healthcare worker with PCR-confirmed SARS-CoV-2 infection or an uninfected control (not recorded which).

This clonotype has ten or more counts. The V call is TRBV7-9, the J call TRBJ1-2; tentatively, D is TRBD1 (6 bases). V lost 2 bases and J 6 bases, leaving 10 bases between the germline ends. This CDR3 contains 13 residues. Germline loops: CDR1 SEHNR, CDR2 FQNEAQ (reference sequence). The CDR3, as DNA: TGTGCCAGCAGCTTACAACAGGGTGATGGCTACACCTTC. Its protein is CASSLQQGDGYTF.

The rearrangement uses TRBV4-3 and TRBJ2-3, with TRBD2 identical over 8 bases. Germline V lookup: CDR1 LGHNA, CDR2 YSLEER. The CDR3 runs to 17 residues. V was pared by 0 bases and J by 1 base, with 6 bases of the junction left unmatched. CDR3 residues: CASSQDSRRGGTDTQYF. CDR3 bases: TGCGCCAGCAGCCAAGACTCCAGGCGGGGGGGCACAGATACGCAGTATTTT.

The CDR3 coding sequence is TGTGCCAGCAGTGAGACGTACTTGAACACTGAAGCTTTCTTT. It is translated as CASSETYLNTEAFF. This chain joins TRBV6-1 and TRBJ1-1; D remains unclear. V was clipped by 3 bases and J by 0 bases, with 8 bases between them. Germline loops: CDR1 MNHNS, CDR2 SASEGT. The length of the CDR3 is 14 residues.

This clonotype was detected ten times or more. This chain joins TRBV7-9 and TRBJ1-1; possible D gene TRBD1, 5 bases. CDR1 and CDR2 from the germline V gene are SEHNR and FQNEAQ (reference sequence). CDR3 length equals 14 residues. The V and J ends lost 3 bases and 8 bases respectively, with 16 bases between them. As DNA, the CDR3 is TGTGCCAGCAGCTTCCCCGCAAACGGGACGGAAGCTTTCTTT. Protein product: CASSFPANGTEAFF.